The present T cell receptor beta chain was sequenced within a study of vaccination and CD4 T cells after COVID-19. From germline, CDR1 is MGHRA and CDR2 YSYEKL. Trimming cost V 4 bases and J 0 bases; bases outside gene matches: 9. CDR3 length: 17 residues. Treatment: approximately 9-day PBMC culture with coronavirus spike peptide pools or control peptides (ViraFEST assay). As concerns this clonotype: The antigen is undetermined.

The Oncomine TCR Beta short-read assay was applied to DNA of cultured CD4+ T cells. TCRdb reprocessed the PCR reads via MiXCR and lists one record per CDR3 protein. The sample consists of around 19,000 distinct CDR3 sequences, 45% to 50% of them appearing once. Sample: CD4+ T cells from blood, cultured in vitro. The receptor was isolated from a human donor who had recovered from COVID-19. This chain uses TRBV4-1 with TRBJ2-7; 10 bases agree with TRBD1. CDR3 amino acids: CASSREGQGTSSYEQYF. The CDR3 DNA is TGCGCCAGCAGCCGAGAGGGACAGGGGACGAGCTCCTACGAGCAGTACTTC.